These T cell receptor beta chains were read from a single sample in a study of blood T cell repertoires in COVID-19. The table came from immunoSEQ multiplex PCR; TCRdb's copy has only in-frame clones and leaves some out. The sample carries about 70,000 clones, around 87% recorded once. Sequencing used peripheral blood. Source of these receptors: a woman between 18 and 30 years old with acute or convalescent COVID-19. Both conserved end residues are part of each CDR3. A D gene is named only where the DNA matches it firmly. Size values are once, few and many counts, or a class for expanded clones, and some rows have none.

d_call	v_call	j_call	clone_size	cdr3_aa	cdr3_nt
.	TRBV18	TRBJ1-1	.	CASSPLPGWNTEAFF	TGTGCCAGCTCACCGTTGCCAGGGTGGAACACTGAAGCTTTCTTT
TRBD1	TRBV12-3/TRBV12-4	TRBJ1-5	.	CASRGTGNQPQHF	TGTGCCAGCAGGGGGACAGGGAATCAGCCCCAGCATTTT
TRBD1	TRBV6-6	TRBJ2-7	.	CASRLDRSYEQYF	TGTGCCAGCAGATTGGACAGGTCCTACGAGCAGTACTTC
.	TRBV2	TRBJ2-7	few	CASTGAYEQYF	TGTGCCAGCACTGGAGCCTACGAGCAGTACTTC
TRBD1	TRBV4-1	TRBJ1-2	.	CASSQGTGNYGYTF	TGCGCCAGCAGCCAAGGGACAGGGAACTATGGCTACACCTTC
.	TRBV11-2	TRBJ2-5	.	CASSPSGRQETQYF	TGTGCCAGCAGCCCAAGCGGGCGTCAAGAGACCCAGTACTTC
TRBD1	TRBV6-6	TRBJ1-5	.	CASSYRDRNSNQPQHF	TGTGCCAGCAGTTACCGGGACAGGAATAGCAATCAGCCCCAGCATTTT
.	TRBV19	TRBJ1-1	.	CASSNGRNTEAFF	TGTGCCAGTAGTAACGGGAGGAACACTGAAGCTTTCTTT
.	TRBV6-1	TRBJ1-6	.	CASSEAANSPLHF	TGTGCCAGCAGTGAAGCAGCTAATTCACCCCTCCACTTT
.	TRBV7-6	TRBJ2-3	.	CASSSYYSTDTQYF	TGTGCCAGCAGCTCGTACTACAGCACAGATACGCAGTATTTT
.	TRBV5-4	TRBJ2-7	.	CASSLGGIYEQYF	TGTGCCAGCAGCTTGGGCGGAATCTACGAGCAGTACTTC